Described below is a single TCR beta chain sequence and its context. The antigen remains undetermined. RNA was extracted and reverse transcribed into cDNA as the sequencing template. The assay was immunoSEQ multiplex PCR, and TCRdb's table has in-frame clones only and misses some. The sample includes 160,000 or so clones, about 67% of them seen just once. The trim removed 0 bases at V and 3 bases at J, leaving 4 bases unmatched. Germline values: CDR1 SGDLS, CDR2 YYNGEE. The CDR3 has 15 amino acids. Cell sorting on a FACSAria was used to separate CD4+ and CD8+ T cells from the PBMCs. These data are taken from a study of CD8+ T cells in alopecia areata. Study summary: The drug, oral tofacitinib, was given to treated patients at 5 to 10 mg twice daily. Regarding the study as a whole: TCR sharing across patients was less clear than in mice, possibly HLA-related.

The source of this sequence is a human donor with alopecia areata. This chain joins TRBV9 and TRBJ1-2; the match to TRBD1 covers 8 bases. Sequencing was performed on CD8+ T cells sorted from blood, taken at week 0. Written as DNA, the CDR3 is TGTGCCAGCAGCGTAGAGGACAGGGTCGACTATGGCTACACCTTC. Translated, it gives CASSVEDRVDYGYTF.